A selection of T cell receptor beta chains follows, all from one sample in a study of human versus mouse CDR3 diversity and MHC coevolution. The assay was immunoSEQ multiplex PCR, and TCRdb's table has in-frame clones only and misses some. The top ten hold around 1.5% of the sample, which has tens of thousands of clones, just under 95% seen once. Sequencing was carried out using naive CD4+ T cells from blood. These receptors came from a person aged 25 to 69 in good health. The CDR3 runs from the conserved cysteine through the conserved F or W. A D gene is named only where the DNA matches it firmly. Size is stated for part of the rows, as once, few or many counts, or as a class when the clone is expanded.

d_gene,j_gene,v_gene,abundance,CDR3aa,CDR3nt
.,TRBJ2-1,TRBV5-6,.,CASSLTGGGVNEQFF,TGTGCCAGCAGCTTAACCGGAGGCGGGGTCAATGAGCAGTTCTTC
TRBD1,TRBJ2-7,TRBV6-4,.,CASSVNRGYEQYF,TGTGCCAGCAGTGTAAACAGGGGCTACGAGCAGTACTTC
.,TRBJ2-5,TRBV5-1,.,CASSLVRGGWEETQYF,TGCGCCAGCAGCTTGGTTCGCGGAGGATGGGAAGAGACCCAGTACTTC
.,TRBJ2-7,TRBV18,.,CASSLVRAYEQYF,TGTGCCAGCTCACTGGTCCGAGCCTACGAGCAGTACTTC
TRBD1,TRBJ2-7,TRBV29-1,.,CSVGTGYEQYF,TGCAGCGTCGGGACAGGGTACGAGCAGTACTTC
.,TRBJ1-6,TRBV7-2,.,CASSLNRPRDNSPLHF,TGTGCCAGCAGCTTAAACCGCCCGCGGGATAATTCACCCCTCCACTTT
TRBD1,TRBJ2-2,TRBV30,.,CAWGGQGSGELFF,TGTGCCTGGGGGGGACAGGGGAGCGGGGAGCTGTTTTTT
TRBD2,TRBJ2-5,TRBV9,few,CASSASAGVEETQYF,TGTGCCAGCAGCGCCTCGGCGGGAGTGGAAGAGACCCAGTACTTC
TRBD1,TRBJ1-6,TRBV6-4,.,CASSDRGQGSNSPLHF,TGTGCCAGCAGTGATCGGGGACAGGGGTCAAATTCACCCCTCCACTTT
.,TRBJ1-6,TRBV30,.,CAWSDMSDSPLHF,TGTGCCTGGAGTGACATGTCCGATTCACCCCTCCACTTT
.,TRBJ1-2,TRBV5-1,.,CAGLIRGSRDYGYTF,TGCGCCGGCCTGATACGGGGATCACGGGACTATGGCTACACCTTC
TRBD1,TRBJ2-7,TRBV5-1,.,CASAPGTGADEQYF,TGCGCCAGCGCTCCCGGGACAGGGGCGGACGAGCAGTACTTC
.,TRBJ1-1,TRBV12-5,.,CASGSDVGSAFF,TGTGCTAGTGGTTCCGATGTCGGTTCCGCTTTCTTT
TRBD1,TRBJ1-2,TRBV4-2,.,CASSQDIGTGSNYGYTF,TGTGCCAGCAGCCAAGATATTGGGACAGGGAGCAACTATGGCTACACCTTC
TRBD1,TRBJ1-5,TRBV11-2,once,CASSFRPDRLNQPQHF,TGTGCCAGCAGCTTCCGCCCGGACAGGCTCAATCAGCCCCAGCATTTT
TRBD2,TRBJ2-5,TRBV5-6,.,CASSLAAGGRTETQYF,TGTGCCAGCAGCTTGGCGGCGGGGGGCAGAACGGAGACCCAGTACTTC
TRBD2,TRBJ2-3,TRBV9,.,CASSAGTSGMSTDTQYF,TGTGCCAGCAGCGCCGGGACTAGCGGGATGAGCACAGATACGCAGTATTTT
.,TRBJ1-1,TRBV6-5,.,CASRDGGPAFF,TGTGCCAGCAGAGACGGGGGGCCAGCTTTCTTT
.,TRBJ2-7,TRBV9,.,CASSPRVERSYEQYF,TGTGCCAGCAGCCCCAGGGTGGAGCGTTCCTACGAGCAGTACTTC
.,TRBJ1-4,TRBV7-9,.,CATQIGNEKLFF,TGTGCCACCCAGATCGGGAATGAAAAACTGTTTTTT
.,TRBJ1-5,TRBV27,.,CASSLEGVGNQPQHF,TGTGCCAGCAGTTTAGAGGGGGTTGGCAATCAGCCCCAGCATTTT
.,TRBJ2-7,TRBV6-6,.,CATTSRGHEQYF,TGTGCCACCACCAGCAGGGGCCACGAGCAGTACTTC
.,TRBJ1-5,TRBV10-3,.,CAISEEQLNQPQHF,TGTGCCATCAGTGAAGAACAGCTCAATCAGCCCCAGCATTTT
.,TRBJ2-3,TRBV19,.,CASSIVQGADTQYF,TGTGCCAGTAGTATAGTCCAGGGCGCAGATACGCAGTATTTT
TRBD1,TRBJ1-2,TRBV19,.,CASTYWDRGNYGYTF,TGTGCCAGCACATATTGGGACAGGGGTAACTATGGCTACACCTTC
.,TRBJ2-7,TRBV6-4,few,CASSDSLGEQYF,TGTGCCAGCAGTGACTCGCTAGGAGAGCAGTACTTC
TRBD1,TRBJ1-4,TRBV7-2,.,CASSPGQGAWEKLFF,TGTGCCAGCAGCCCGGGACAGGGGGCGTGGGAAAAACTGTTTTTT
.,TRBJ1-2,TRBV27,.,CASSWAGSNYGYTF,TGTGCCAGCAGTTGGGCGGGATCCAACTATGGCTACACCTTC
TRBD2,TRBJ2-1,TRBV4-2,.,CASSQITLAGGMDEQFF,TGTGCCAGCAGCCAGATTACACTAGCGGGAGGTATGGATGAGCAGTTCTTC
.,TRBJ1-2,TRBV28,.,CASSAPTGEGPFTF,TGTGCCAGCAGTGCCCCGACGGGGGAGGGCCCCTTCACCTTC
.,TRBJ2-7,TRBV28,once,CASRALSYEQYF,TGTGCCAGCAGGGCCCTCTCCTACGAGCAGTACTTC
.,TRBJ1-5,TRBV19,.,CASSAESNQPQHF,TGTGCCAGTAGTGCGGAAAGCAATCAGCCCCAGCATTTT
.,TRBJ1-2,TRBV7-9,.,CASSFEVGYGYTF,TGTGCCAGCAGCTTTGAGGTCGGCTATGGCTACACCTTC
TRBD1,TRBJ2-7,TRBV9,.,CASSVESGQGYEQYF,TGTGCCAGCAGCGTAGAGTCGGGACAGGGCTACGAGCAGTACTTC
TRBD1,TRBJ1-4,TRBV6-6,.,CASSNGQGWEKLFF,TGTGCCAGCAGCAACGGACAGGGGTGGGAAAAACTGTTTTTT
TRBD1,TRBJ2-7,TRBV10-3,few,CAISDGQAASYEQYF,TGTGCCATCAGTGATGGACAGGCCGCCTCGTACGAGCAGTACTTC
.,TRBJ2-5,TRBV15,.,CATSRDLSATEETQYF,TGTGCCACCAGCAGAGATCTTTCGGCGACAGAAGAGACCCAGTACTTC
.,TRBJ1-3,TRBV6-5,.,CASTSRQRSGNTIYF,TGTGCCAGCACCTCCCGCCAGCGCTCTGGAAACACCATATATTTT
.,TRBJ1-1,TRBV28,.,CASNQQGNTEAFF,TGTGCCAGCAATCAGCAGGGGAACACTGAAGCTTTCTTT
.,TRBJ2-1,TRBV15,once,CATSRDGGNNEQFF,TGTGCCACCAGCAGAGATGGCGGGAACAATGAGCAGTTCTTC
.,TRBJ2-7,TRBV30,.,CAWSSVHRYRQYF,TGTGCCTGGAGTAGCGTTCACCGGTATCGGCAGTACTTC
.,TRBJ2-2,TRBV7-3,.,CASGDVAGTGELFF,TGTGCCAGCGGAGACGTGGCCGGCACCGGGGAGCTGTTTTTT
.,TRBJ2-7,TRBV28,.,CASSAPGYEQYF,TGTGCCAGCAGTGCCCCGGGCTACGAGCAGTACTTC
TRBD1,TRBJ1-1,TRBV7-9,.,CASSFRQGMNTEAFF,TGTGCCAGCAGCTTTCGACAGGGGATGAACACTGAAGCTTTCTTT
TRBD2,TRBJ2-3,TRBV6-6,few,CASKGLAGITDTQYF,TGTGCCAGCAAGGGACTAGCGGGGATCACAGATACGCAGTATTTT
.,TRBJ2-5,TRBV6-5,.,CASSPWGRRETQYF,TGTGCCAGCAGCCCTTGGGGGCGACGAGAGACCCAGTACTTC
TRBD2,TRBJ2-7,TRBV5-4,.,CASSFRGGLAGEEQYF,TGTGCCAGCAGCTTCCGGGGGGGACTAGCGGGAGAGGAGCAGTACTTC
.,TRBJ1-1,TRBV19,.,CASSQARDTEAFF,TGTGCCAGTAGCCAGGCCAGGGACACTGAAGCTTTCTTT
TRBD1,TRBJ2-7,TRBV27,.,CASSSRDRGAYEQYF,TGTGCCAGCAGTTCCCGGGACAGGGGTGCATACGAGCAGTACTTC
.,TRBJ1-1,TRBV5-1,.,CASSLELGSEAFF,TGCGCCAGCAGCTTGGAATTGGGCAGTGAAGCTTTCTTT
.,TRBJ2-7,TRBV28,.,CASSSYFARVGVAYEQYF,TGTGCCAGCAGTTCGTACTTCGCCAGAGTAGGAGTGGCCTACGAGCAGTACTTC
TRBD2,TRBJ2-1,TRBV18,.,CASSPPWVGGGTSGYNEQFF,TGTGCCAGCTCACCACCGTGGGTCGGCGGTGGGACTAGCGGCTACAATGAGCAGTTCTTC
TRBD1,TRBJ1-2,TRBV9,.,CASSVGDRGPSYTF,TGTGCCAGCAGCGTAGGGGACAGGGGACCAAGCTACACCTTC
.,TRBJ1-1,TRBV28,.,CASSLYVGGFTEAFF,TGTGCCAGCAGTTTATACGTAGGGGGATTCACTGAAGCTTTCTTT
.,TRBJ1-1,TRBV7-3,.,CASSSRAKGVGRETEAFF,TGTGCCAGCAGCTCGCGAGCCAAGGGGGTCGGGCGTGAAACTGAAGCTTTCTTT
TRBD2,TRBJ2-1,TRBV11-3,.,CASSLAGAPDEQFF,TGTGCCAGCAGTCTAGCGGGAGCCCCGGATGAGCAGTTCTTC
TRBD1,TRBJ1-4,TRBV7-9,.,CASSLGDSRGEKLFF,TGTGCCAGCAGCTTAGGGGACAGCCGGGGGGAAAAACTGTTTTTT
TRBD2,TRBJ2-1,TRBV28,.,CASRGGTSDRSTGQFF,TGTGCCAGCAGAGGAGGGACTAGCGACCGTTCGACCGGGCAGTTCTTC
TRBD2,TRBJ2-3,TRBV7-3,.,CASSPGLASNTDTQYF,TGTGCCAGCAGCCCGGGACTAGCGTCGAACACAGATACGCAGTATTTT